This TCR beta chain was observed in a study of Graves' ophthalmopathy and Graves' hyperthyroidism. Across the whole study: At the time of initial diagnosis and before any treatment, peripheral blood was collected. Findings and limits, study-wide: Blood also carried most expanded thyroid clonotypes exceeding 0.001 frequency.

Uncontrolled infections, pregnancy, lactation or other autoimmune diseases led to patient exclusion. The PBMC fraction was derived from over 9 ml of fresh peripheral blood. RNA transcripts served as template for amplifying TCR beta CDR3 sequences. Second-round multiplex PCR came after first-round RT-PCR with HTBI primers. TCRdb used MiXCR to reprocess the multiplex PCR reads, holding one entry per CDR3 protein. The repertoire consists of under 250,000 distinct CDR3 sequences, with under 30% occurring once and the leading ten covering approximately 9.6%. About this clonotype: Its antigen is as yet unknown.

Material: peripheral blood. The source is a man aged 50 to 59 with Graves' ophthalmopathy.

The CDR3 DNA reads TGTGCCAGCAGTTTATGGGAAAGTGGGACTGAAGCTTTCTTT. Translating gives CASSLWESGTEAFF. The chain recombines TRBV12-3 or TRBV12-4 with TRBJ1-1; D not certain. Between the trimmed V and J ends, which lost 2 bases and 5 bases, there was a span of 12 bases. This CDR3 has 14 amino acids.